The 10 T cell receptor beta chains listed next were all sequenced from one sample in a study of cytomegalovirus exposure and HLA in healthy donors. A multiplex PCR was run with 60 Vbeta primers and 13 Jbeta primers. Assay used: immunoSEQ multiplex PCR; TCRdb lists only in-frame clones, some missing. The sample holds roughly 140,000 clones; over 60% are singletons and the top ten take around 2.9%. Sequenced material: PBMCs. These receptors were obtained from a woman in her twenties or thirties in good health and CMV-seropositive.

The V and J genes are TRBV29-1 and TRBJ2-7; D is uncertain. V dropped 4 bases and J dropped 4 bases, with 8 bases sitting between them. Germline CDR1 and CDR2: SQVTM and ANQGSEA. The CDR3 has 11 amino acids. In nucleotides, the CDR3 is TGCAGCGTTGTCTCCGGGTACGAGCAGTACTTC. This sequence encodes CSVVSGYEQYF.

The chain carries TRBV2 and TRBJ2-1, with 9 positions matching TRBD2. V shed 7 bases and J 6 bases; nucleotides not matched to a gene: 4. The CDR3 runs to 13 residues. Germline CDR1 SNHLY, CDR2 FYNNEI. In DNA, the CDR3 is TGTGCCAGCAAGCGGGAGGTCGGCAATGAGCAGTTCTTC. This encodes CASKREVGNEQFF. Combining the CDR3 with reference TRBV2 and TRBJ2-1 gives the whole variable domain EPEVTQTPSHQVTQMGQEVILRCVPISNHLYFYWYRQILGQKVEFLVSFYNNEISEKSEIFDDQFSVERPDGSNFTLKIRSTKLEDSAMYFCASKREVGNEQFFGPGTRLTVL.

This chain uses TRBV25-1 with TRBJ1-1; D is unresolved. The V end was cut by 4 bases, the J end by 5 bases, with 11 bases between. Germline loops: CDR1 MGHDK, CDR2 SYGVNS. The CDR3 extends over 13 amino acids. The CDR3 loop reads CASSGHGWTEAFF. DNA for the CDR3: TGTGCCAGCAGTGGACATGGGTGGACTGAAGCTTTCTTT.

This clone has just one count. The rearrangement joins TRBV5-8 to TRBJ1-4, with 8 bases matching TRBD1. This CDR3 spans 16 amino acids. V shed 4 bases and J 0 bases; nucleotides not matched to a gene: 5. Germline-derived CDR1 and CDR2 are SGHTS and YDEGEE. The DNA of the CDR3 is TGTGCCAGCAGCCTCCGGACAGGGTCAACTAATGAAAAACTGTTTTTT. This encodes CASSLRTGSTNEKLFF. The entire variable domain, with the rest obtained from reference TRBV5-8 and TRBJ1-4, is as follows: EAGVTQSPTHLIKTRGQQATLRCSPISGHTSVYWYQQALGLGLQFLLWYDEGEERNRGNFPPRFSGRQFPNYSSELNVNALELEDSALYLCASSLRTGSTNEKLFFGSGTQLSVL.

V usage is TRBV4-1 and J usage is TRBJ2-1, with D perhaps TRBD2 (6 bases). CDR3 length: 16 residues. CDR1 is MGHRA and CDR2 is YSYEKL in the germline V gene. V dropped 0 bases and J dropped 4 bases, with 13 bases sitting between them. The CDR3 region is CASSQDPSGGYNEQFF. The CDR3 bases are TGCGCCAGCAGCCAAGACCCTTCCGGGGGTTACAATGAGCAGTTCTTC.

This clone is a singleton in its sample. The chain combines TRBV18 with TRBJ2-7; 12 positions match TRBD1. This CDR3 has 14 residues. Looked up from germline, CDR1 is KGHSH and CDR2 is LQKENI. Trimming cost V 9 bases and J 4 bases; bases outside gene matches: 7. The CDR3 sequence: CASHSGQGAYEQYF. CDR3 bases: TGTGCCAGTCACTCGGGACAGGGGGCTTACGAGCAGTACTTC. Combining the CDR3 with reference TRBV18 and TRBJ2-7 gives the whole variable domain NAGVMQNPRHLVRRRGQEARLRCSPMKGHSHVYWYRQLPEEGLKFMVYLQKENIIDESGMPKERFSAEFPKEGPSILRIQQVVRGDSAAYFCASHSGQGAYEQYFGPGTRLTVT.

V gene TRBV21-1 combines with J gene TRBJ1-2. TRBV21-1 is an annotated pseudogene. The CDR3 has 13 amino acids. The CDR3 DNA follows: TGTGCCAGCAGCAACGGGGGGGCAGGGGGCTACACCTTC. Amino acid sequence: CASSNGGAGGYTF.

V is TRBV9 and J is TRBJ2-7; the match to TRBD2 covers 9 bases. Trimming cost V 1 base and J 5 bases; bases outside gene matches: 7. Germline V CDR1 and CDR2: SGDLS, YYNGEE. The CDR3 covers 15 residues. CDR3 bases: TGTGCCAGCAGCGTATATAGCGGGAGAGGAGACGAGCAGTACTTC. Residues: CASSVYSGRGDEQYF.

The chain joins TRBV6-5 to TRBJ1-1; weak D call: TRBD1 (5 bases). Germline V gene data show CDR1 as MNHEY and CDR2 as SVGAGI. The CDR3 runs 13 residues. The V and J ends lost 2 bases and 4 bases respectively, with 8 bases between them. Here the CDR3 reads CASSYGAATEAFF. Written as DNA, the CDR3 is TGTGCCAGCAGTTACGGGGCAGCCACTGAAGCTTTCTTT.

The chain has TRBV30 and TRBJ1-3; 7 bases align to TRBD1. V lost 7 bases, J lost 0 bases, and 3 bases stayed unmatched. The CDR3 sequence is 13 residues long. Germline V gives CDR1 GTSNPN, CDR2 SVGIG (reference sequence). CDR3 nucleotides: TGTGCCTCCCGACAGGGCTCTGGAAACACCATATATTTT. It codes for CASRQGSGNTIYF.